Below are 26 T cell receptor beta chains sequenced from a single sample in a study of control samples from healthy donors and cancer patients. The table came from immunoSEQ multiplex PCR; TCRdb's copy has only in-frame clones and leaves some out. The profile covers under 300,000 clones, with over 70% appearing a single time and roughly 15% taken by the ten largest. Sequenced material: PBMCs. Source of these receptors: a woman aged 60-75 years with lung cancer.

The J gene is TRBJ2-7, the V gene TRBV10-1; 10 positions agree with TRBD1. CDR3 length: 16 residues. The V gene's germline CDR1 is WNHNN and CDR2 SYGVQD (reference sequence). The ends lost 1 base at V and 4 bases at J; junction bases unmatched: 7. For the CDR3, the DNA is TGCGCCAGCAGTGAGTACCGGGACAGGGGACGGTACGAGCAGTACTTC. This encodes CASSEYRDRGRYEQYF.

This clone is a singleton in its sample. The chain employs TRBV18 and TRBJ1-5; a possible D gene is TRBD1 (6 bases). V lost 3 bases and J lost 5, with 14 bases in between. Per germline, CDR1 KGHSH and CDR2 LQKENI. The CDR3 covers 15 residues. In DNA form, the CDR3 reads TGTGCCAGCTCACCGTCGGCGGCAGGGGATCAGCCCCAGCATTTT. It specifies CASSPSAAGDQPQHF.

The CDR3 DNA reads as TGTGCCACCAGCAGGGACATCCACACAGATACGCAGTATTTT. This codes for CATSRDIHTDTQYF. The chain uses TRBV15 and TRBJ2-3, with D perhaps TRBD1 (5 bases). This CDR3 contains 14 residues. Germline loops: CDR1 LNHNV, CDR2 YYDKDF (reference sequence). Deletions cut 3 bases from V and 2 bases from J, with 9 bases between.

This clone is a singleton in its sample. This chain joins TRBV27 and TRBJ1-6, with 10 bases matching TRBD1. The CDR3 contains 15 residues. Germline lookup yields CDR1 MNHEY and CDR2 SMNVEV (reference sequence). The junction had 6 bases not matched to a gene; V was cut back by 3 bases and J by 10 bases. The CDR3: CASSLQDRGFSPLHF. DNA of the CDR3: TGTGCCAGCAGTTTGCAGGACAGGGGGTTCTCACCCCTCCACTTT.

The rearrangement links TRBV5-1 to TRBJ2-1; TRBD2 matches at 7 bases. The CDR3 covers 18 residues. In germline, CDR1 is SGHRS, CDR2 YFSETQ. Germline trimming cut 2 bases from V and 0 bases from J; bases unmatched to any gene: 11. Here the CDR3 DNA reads TGCGCCAGCAGCTTAGGCGGGAGCAGGGTAGGCTCCTACAATGAGCAGTTCTTC. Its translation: CASSLGGSRVGSYNEQFF.

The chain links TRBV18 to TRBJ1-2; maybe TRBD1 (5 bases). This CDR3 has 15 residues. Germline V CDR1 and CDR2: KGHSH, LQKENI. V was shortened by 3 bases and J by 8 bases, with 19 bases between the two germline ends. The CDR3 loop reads CASSPFQSSEGGYTF. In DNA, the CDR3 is TGTGCCAGCTCACCGTTCCAATCCTCGGAGGGGGGCTACACCTTC.

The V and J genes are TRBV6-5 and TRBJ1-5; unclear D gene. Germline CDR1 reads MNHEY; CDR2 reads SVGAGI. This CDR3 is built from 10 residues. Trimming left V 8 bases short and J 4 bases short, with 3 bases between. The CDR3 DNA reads TGTGCCAGCGGTAATCAGCCCCAGCATTTT. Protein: CASGNQPQHF.

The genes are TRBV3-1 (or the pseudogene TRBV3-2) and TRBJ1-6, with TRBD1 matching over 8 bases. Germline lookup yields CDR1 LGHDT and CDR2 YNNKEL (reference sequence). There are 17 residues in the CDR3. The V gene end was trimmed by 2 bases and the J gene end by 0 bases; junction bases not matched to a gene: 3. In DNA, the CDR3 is TGTGCCAGCAGCCAACGACAGGGGAGCTCCTATAATTCACCCCTCCACTTT. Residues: CASSQRQGSSYNSPLHF.

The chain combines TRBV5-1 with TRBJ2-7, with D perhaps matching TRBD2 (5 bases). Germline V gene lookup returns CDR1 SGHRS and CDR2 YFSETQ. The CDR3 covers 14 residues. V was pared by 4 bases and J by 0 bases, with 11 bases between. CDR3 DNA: TGCGCCAGCAGCCCGGACTGGAGCTCCTACGAGCAGTACTTC. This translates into CASSPDWSSYEQYF.

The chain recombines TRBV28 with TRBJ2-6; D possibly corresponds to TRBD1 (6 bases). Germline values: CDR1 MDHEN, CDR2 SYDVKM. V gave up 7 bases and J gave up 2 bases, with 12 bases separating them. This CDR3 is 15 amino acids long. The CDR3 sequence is CASKQGTAGANVLTF. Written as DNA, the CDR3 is TGTGCCAGCAAGCAGGGGACGGCTGGGGCCAACGTCCTGACTTTC.

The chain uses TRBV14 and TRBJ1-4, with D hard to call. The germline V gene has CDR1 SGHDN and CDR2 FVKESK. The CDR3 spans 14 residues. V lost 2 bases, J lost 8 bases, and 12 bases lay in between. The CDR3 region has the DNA TGTGCCAGCAGCCAACGGCTCACCGGGGAAAAACTGTTTTTT. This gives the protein CASSQRLTGEKLFF.

CDR3 loop: CASSPGTSGVNEQFF. The CDR3 region has the DNA TGTGCCAGCAGCCCCGGGACTAGCGGGGTAAATGAGCAGTTCTTC. This chain connects TRBV3-1 (or the pseudogene TRBV3-2) to TRBJ2-1; 13 nucleotides match TRBD2. Germline V gene sequence: CDR1 LGHDT, CDR2 YNNKEL (reference sequence). With 4 bases clipped from V and 7 bases from J, the junction kept 4 bases outside the gene matches. The CDR3 length is 15 residues.

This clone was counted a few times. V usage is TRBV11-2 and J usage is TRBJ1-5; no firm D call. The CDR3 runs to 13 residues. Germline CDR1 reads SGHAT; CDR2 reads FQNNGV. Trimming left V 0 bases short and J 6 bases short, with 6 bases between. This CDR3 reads CASSLDFFQPQHF. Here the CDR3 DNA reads TGTGCCAGCAGCTTAGACTTTTTTCAGCCCCAGCATTTT. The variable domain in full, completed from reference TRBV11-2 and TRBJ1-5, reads EAGVAQSPRYKIIEKRQSVAFWCNPISGHATLYWYQQILGQGPKLLIQFQNNGVVDDSQLPKDRFSAERLKGVDSTLKIQPAKLEDSAVYLCASSLDFFQPQHFGDGTRLSIL.

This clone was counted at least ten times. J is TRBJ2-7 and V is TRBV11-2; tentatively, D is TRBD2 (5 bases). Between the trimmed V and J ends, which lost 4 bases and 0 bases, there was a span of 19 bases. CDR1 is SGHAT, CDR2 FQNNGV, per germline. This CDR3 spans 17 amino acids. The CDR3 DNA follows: TGTGCCAGCAGCTCAAGCGGACTCACGGGGAGCTCCTACGAGCAGTACTTC. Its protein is CASSSSGLTGSSYEQYF.

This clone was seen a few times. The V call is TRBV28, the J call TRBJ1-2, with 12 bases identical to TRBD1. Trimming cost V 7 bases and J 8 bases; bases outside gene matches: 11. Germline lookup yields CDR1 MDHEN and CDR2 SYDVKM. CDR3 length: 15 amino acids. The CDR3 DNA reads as TGTGCCAGCACAGGGGACAGGGGGCAGAGTGGCGGCTACACCTTC. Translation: CASTGDRGQSGGYTF.

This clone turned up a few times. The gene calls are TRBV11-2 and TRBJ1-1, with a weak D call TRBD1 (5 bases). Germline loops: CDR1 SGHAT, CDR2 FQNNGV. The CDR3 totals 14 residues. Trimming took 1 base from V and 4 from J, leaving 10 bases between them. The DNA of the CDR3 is TGTGCCAGCAGCTTAGCGGGGGTCGGCACTGAAGCTTTCTTT. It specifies CASSLAGVGTEAFF.

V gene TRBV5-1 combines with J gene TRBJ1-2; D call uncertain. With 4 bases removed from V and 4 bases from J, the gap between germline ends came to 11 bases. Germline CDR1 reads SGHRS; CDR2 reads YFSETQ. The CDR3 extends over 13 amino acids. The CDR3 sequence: CASSASGAYGYTF. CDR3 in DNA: TGCGCCAGCAGCGCTTCGGGTGCCTATGGCTACACCTTC. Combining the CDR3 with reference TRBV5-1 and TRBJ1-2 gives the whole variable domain KAGVTQTPRYLIKTRGQQVTLSCSPISGHRSVSWYQQTPGQGLQFLFEYFSETQRNKGNFPGRFSGRQFSNSRSEMNVSTLELGDSALYLCASSASGAYGYTFGSGTRLTVV.

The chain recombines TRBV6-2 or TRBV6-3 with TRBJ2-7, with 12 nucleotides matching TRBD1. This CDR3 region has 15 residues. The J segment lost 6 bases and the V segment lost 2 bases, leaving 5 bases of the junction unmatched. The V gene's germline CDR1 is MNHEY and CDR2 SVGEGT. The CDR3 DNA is TGTGCCAGCAGTTACCCCGGGACAGGGGGCGGCGAGCAGTACTTC. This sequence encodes CASSYPGTGGGEQYF.

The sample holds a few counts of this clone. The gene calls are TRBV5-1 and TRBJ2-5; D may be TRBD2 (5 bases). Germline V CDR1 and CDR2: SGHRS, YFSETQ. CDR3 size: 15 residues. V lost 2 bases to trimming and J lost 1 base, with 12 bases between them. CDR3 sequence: CASSFSGGSQETQYF. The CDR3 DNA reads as TGCGCCAGCAGCTTCAGCGGAGGCTCCCAAGAGACCCAGTACTTC.

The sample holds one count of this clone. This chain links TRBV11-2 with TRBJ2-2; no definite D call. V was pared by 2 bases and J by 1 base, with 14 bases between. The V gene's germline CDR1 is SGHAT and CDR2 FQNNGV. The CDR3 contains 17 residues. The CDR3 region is CASSLNSAAMNTGELFF. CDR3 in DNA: TGTGCCAGCAGCTTAAATTCGGCGGCAATGAACACCGGGGAGCTGTTTTTT.

In DNA form, the CDR3 reads TGTGCCAGCAGTGCCAGGGACACCGGGTCTGAAGCTTTCTTT. Translating gives CASSARDTGSEAFF. The chain joins TRBV25-1 to TRBJ1-1, with D perhaps TRBD1 (6 bases). This CDR3 is built from 14 residues. The germline V gene encodes CDR1 MGHDK and CDR2 SYGVNS. V lost 4 bases and J 6 bases, leaving 15 bases between the germline ends. The variable domain in full, completed from reference TRBV25-1 and TRBJ1-1, reads EADIYQTPRYLVIGTGKKITLECSQTMGHDKMYWYQQDPGMELHLIHYSYGVNSTEKGDLSSESTVSRIRTEHFPLTLESARPSHTSQYLCASSARDTGSEAFFGQGTRLTVV.

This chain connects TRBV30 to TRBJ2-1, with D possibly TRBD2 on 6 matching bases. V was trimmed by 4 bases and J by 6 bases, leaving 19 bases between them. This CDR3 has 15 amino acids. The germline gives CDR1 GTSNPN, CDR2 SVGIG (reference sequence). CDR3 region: CAWTNGAAGFNEQFF. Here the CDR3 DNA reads TGTGCCTGGACTAACGGCGCAGCGGGCTTCAATGAGCAGTTCTTC.

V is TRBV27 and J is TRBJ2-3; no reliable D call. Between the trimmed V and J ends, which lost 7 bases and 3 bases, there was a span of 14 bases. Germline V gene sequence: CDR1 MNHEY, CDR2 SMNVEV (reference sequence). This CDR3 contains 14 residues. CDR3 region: CASTPRPWTDTQYF. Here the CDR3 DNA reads TGTGCCAGCACCCCTAGACCGTGGACAGATACGCAGTATTTT.

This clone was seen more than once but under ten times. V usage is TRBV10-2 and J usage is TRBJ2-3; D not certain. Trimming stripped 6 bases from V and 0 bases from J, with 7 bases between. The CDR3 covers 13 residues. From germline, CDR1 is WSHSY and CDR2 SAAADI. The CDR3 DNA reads TGCGCCAGCAGGGAACAAAGCACAGATACGCAGTATTTT. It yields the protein CASREQSTDTQYF.

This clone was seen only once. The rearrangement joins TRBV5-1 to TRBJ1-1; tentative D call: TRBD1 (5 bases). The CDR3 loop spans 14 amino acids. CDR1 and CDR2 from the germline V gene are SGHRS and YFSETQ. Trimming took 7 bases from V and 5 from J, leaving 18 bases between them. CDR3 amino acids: CASAPRPEGTEAFF. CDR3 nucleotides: TGCGCCAGCGCCCCCCGGCCAGAGGGGACTGAAGCTTTCTTT.

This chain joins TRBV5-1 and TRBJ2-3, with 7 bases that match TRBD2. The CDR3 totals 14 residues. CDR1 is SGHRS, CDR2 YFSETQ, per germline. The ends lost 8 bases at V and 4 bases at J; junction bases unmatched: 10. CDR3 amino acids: CASARGGDADTQYF. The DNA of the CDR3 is TGCGCCAGTGCCCGGGGAGGGGACGCAGATACGCAGTATTTT.